Shown below are 6 T cell receptor beta chains from a single sample sequenced in a study of cytomegalovirus exposure and HLA in healthy donors. This PCR relied on a set of 60 Vbeta primers and 13 Jbeta primers. Clones were sequenced by immunoSEQ multiplex PCR, and TCRdb holds only the in-frame ones, with some missing. The data show more than 85,000 clones, around 70% seen once. The sample consisted of PBMCs. The receptors come from a female donor in good health and CMV-seronegative.

A few counts support this clone. The chain joins TRBV6-5 to TRBJ2-4, with 7 positions matching TRBD1. The CDR3 has 14 residues. Germline V CDR1 and CDR2: MNHEY, SVGAGI. V lost 0 bases and J lost 9; bases outside the gene matches: 5. The CDR3 nucleotides read TGTGCCAGCAGTTACTCAGACAGGGTTAGCATTCAGTACTTC. Its protein product is CASSYSDRVSIQYF.

The sample holds a few counts of this clone. The gene calls are TRBV5-1 and TRBJ2-1, with a tentative D call TRBD1 (6 bases). The length of the CDR3 is 15 residues. In germline, CDR1 is SGHRS, CDR2 YFSETQ. V was cut by 0 bases and J by 3 bases, with 10 bases left in between. CDR3 protein: CASSLDTGYYNEQFF. The CDR3 DNA reads TGCGCCAGCAGCTTGGACACAGGGTACTACAATGAGCAGTTCTTC.

This sequence joins TRBV28 and TRBJ2-1; tentative D call: TRBD2 (6 bases). The germline gives CDR1 MDHEN, CDR2 SYDVKM. The CDR3 is made up of 16 amino acids. V was pared by 5 bases and J by 6 bases, with 20 bases between. CDR3 protein: CASSLPRLGTGNEQFF. As DNA, the CDR3 is TGTGCCAGCAGTCTCCCTCGACTAGGCACAGGCAATGAGCAGTTCTTC.

This clone has more than one count but fewer than ten. V usage is TRBV2 and J usage is TRBJ1-5; D gene ambiguous. Germline CDR1 reads SNHLY; CDR2 reads FYNNEI. This CDR3 region has 13 residues. V lost 2 bases and J lost 4, with 6 bases in between. CDR3 amino acids: CASSENRNQPQHF. CDR3 bases: TGTGCCAGCAGTGAAAACCGGAATCAGCCCCAGCATTTT. The full variable domain, completed using reference TRBV2 and TRBJ1-5, is EPEVTQTPSHQVTQMGQEVILRCVPISNHLYFYWYRQILGQKVEFLVSFYNNEISEKSEIFDDQFSVERPDGSNFTLKIRSTKLEDSAMYFCASSENRNQPQHFGDGTRLSIL.

The rearrangement joins TRBV29-1 to TRBJ2-7; D perhaps matches TRBD2 (5 bases). The CDR3 has 12 residues. Germline-derived CDR1 and CDR2 are SQVTM and ANQGSEA. The germline V and J ends were trimmed by 4 bases and 3 bases, with 10 bases remaining between them. CDR3 sequence reads: CSVGLRDYEQYF. CDR3 DNA sequence: TGCAGCGTTGGACTGAGGGACTACGAGCAGTACTTC.

CDR3 in DNA: TGTGCCAGTCGTCGCACCCAGCGGGAGGACAATGAGCAGTTCTTC. Its protein is CASRRTQREDNEQFF. V usage is TRBV19 and J usage is TRBJ2-1, with 9 bases fitting TRBD2. The V gene's germline CDR1 is LNHDA and CDR2 SQIVND (reference sequence). V gave up 8 bases and J gave up 5 bases; unmatched junction bases: 10. This CDR3 contains 15 residues.